This TCR beta chain was found in a study of low-dose radiotherapy and immunotherapy resistance in tumors. Study-wide context: Cohort 1 received 0.5 Gy per fraction every 2 weeks, totaling 6.5 Gy.

This clonotype was detected only once. As to time point: after trial treatment. Treatment: LDRT plus nivolumab, ipilimumab, low-dose cyclophosphamide and aspirin (RACIN trial). Each patient who was eligible had an advanced solid tumor with no tumor-infiltrating lymphocytes. Covering alpha and beta chains, TRAV- and TRBV-specific primers were used for the first-strand cDNA. With a V-primer adapter and a constant-region primer, TCRs were amplified for roughly 21 PCR cycles. One entry per CDR3 protein, called by TCRdb with MiXCR from the reads. The sample has around 58,000 distinct CDR3 sequences, less than 30% seen once; the top ten hold 6.5% to 7%. Germline V lookup: CDR1 SGHTA, CDR2 FQGNSA. CDR3 length equals 17 residues. V lost 4 bases to trimming and J lost 2 bases; unmatched junction nucleotides: 9.

Sample: PBMCs, taken after low-dose radiotherapy plus immunotherapy. This clonotype was obtained from a male donor with prostate cancer. This chain links TRBV7-2 with TRBJ2-2, with TRBD2 matching over 8 bases. The CDR3 protein is CASSSVGGGSNTGELFF. In DNA form, the CDR3 reads TGTGCCAGCAGCTCCGTCGGGGGGGGTTCCAACACCGGGGAGCTGTTTTTT.